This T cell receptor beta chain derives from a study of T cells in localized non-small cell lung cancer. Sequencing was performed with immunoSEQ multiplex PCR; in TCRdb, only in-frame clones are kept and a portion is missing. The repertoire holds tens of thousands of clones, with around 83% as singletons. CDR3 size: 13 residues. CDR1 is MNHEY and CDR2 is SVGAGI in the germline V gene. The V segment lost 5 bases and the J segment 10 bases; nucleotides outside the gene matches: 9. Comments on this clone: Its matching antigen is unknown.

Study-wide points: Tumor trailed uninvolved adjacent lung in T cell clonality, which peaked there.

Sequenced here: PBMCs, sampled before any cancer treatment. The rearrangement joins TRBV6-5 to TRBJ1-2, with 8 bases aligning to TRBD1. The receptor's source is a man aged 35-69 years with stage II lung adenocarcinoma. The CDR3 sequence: CASSNPRTGHYTF. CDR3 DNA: TGTGCCAGCAGTAACCCTAGGACAGGGCACTACACCTTC.